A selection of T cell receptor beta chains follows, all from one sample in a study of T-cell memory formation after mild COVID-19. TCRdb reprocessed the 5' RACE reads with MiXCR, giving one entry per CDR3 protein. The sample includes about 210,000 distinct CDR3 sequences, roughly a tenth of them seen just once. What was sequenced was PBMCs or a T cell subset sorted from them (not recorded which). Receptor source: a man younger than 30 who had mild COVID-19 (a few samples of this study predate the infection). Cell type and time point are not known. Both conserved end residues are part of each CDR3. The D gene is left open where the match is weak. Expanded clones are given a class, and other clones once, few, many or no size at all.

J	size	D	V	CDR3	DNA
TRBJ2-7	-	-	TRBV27	CASSYGALPYYEQYF	TGTGCCAGCAGCTACGGGGCACTACCCTACTACGAGCAGTACTTC
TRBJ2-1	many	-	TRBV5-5	CASSLAGYEQFF	TGTGCCAGCAGCTTGGCGGGTTATGAGCAGTTCTTC
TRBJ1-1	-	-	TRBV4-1	CASSHPGKGTEAFF	TGCGCCAGCAGCCATCCAGGGAAGGGCACTGAAGCTTTCTTT
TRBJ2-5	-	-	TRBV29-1	CSGGERRETQYF	TGCAGCGGGGGGGAGAGACGGGAGACCCAGTACTTC
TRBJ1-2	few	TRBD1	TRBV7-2	CASSPGQGGYGYTF	TGTGCCAGCAGCCCGGGACAGGGAGGCTATGGCTACACCTTC
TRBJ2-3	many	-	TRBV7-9	CASSLPGADTQYF	TGTGCCAGCAGCTTACCGGGAGCCGACACGCAGTATTTT
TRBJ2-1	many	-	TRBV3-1	CASQPSDSYNEQFF	TGTGCCAGCCAACCGTCTGACTCCTACAATGAGCAGTTCTTC
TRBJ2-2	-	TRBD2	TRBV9	CASSGLAGGTGELFF	TGTGCCAGCAGCGGGCTAGCGGGGGGCACCGGGGAGCTGTTTTTT
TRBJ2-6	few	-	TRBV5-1	CASGGSLSSGANVLTF	TGCGCCAGCGGGGGTTCCCTGAGCTCTGGGGCCAACGTCCTGACTTTC
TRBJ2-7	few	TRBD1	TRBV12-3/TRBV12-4	CASSYRGRSYEQYF	TGTGCCAGCAGTTACAGGGGGCGCTCCTACGAGCAGTACTTC
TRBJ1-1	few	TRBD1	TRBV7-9	CASSHRGYSNTEAFF	TGTGCCAGCAGCCACAGGGGGTATTCGAACACTGAAGCTTTCTTT
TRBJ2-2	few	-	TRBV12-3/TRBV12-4	CASSFFRSPTGELFF	TGTGCCAGCAGTTTTTTTCGGTCACCCACCGGGGAGCTGTTTTTT
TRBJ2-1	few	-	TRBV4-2	CASSPGQAYNEQFF	TGTGCCAGCAGCCCCGGCCAGGCGTATAATGAGCAGTTCTTC
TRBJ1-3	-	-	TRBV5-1	CASSLDPPDAGNTIYF	TGCGCCAGCAGCTTGGACCCCCCAGATGCAGGAAACACCATATATTTT
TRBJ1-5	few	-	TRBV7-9	CASSSDNPNRSQHF	TGTGCCAGCAGCTCCGACAACCCCAATCGTTCCCAGCATTTT
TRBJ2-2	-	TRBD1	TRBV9	CASSASGTGDTGELFF	TGTGCCAGCAGCGCATCCGGGACAGGGGATACCGGGGAGCTGTTTTTT
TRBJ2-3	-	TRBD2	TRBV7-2	CASSLASSGGASDTQYF	TGTGCCAGCAGCTTAGCCTCCAGCGGGGGGGCATCAGATACGCAGTATTTT
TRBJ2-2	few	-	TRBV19	CASSIEGGTNTGELFF	TGTGCCAGTAGTATAGAGGGCGGAACGAACACCGGGGAGCTGTTTTTT
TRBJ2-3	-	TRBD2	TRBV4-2	CASSPRGGLADTQYF	TGTGCCAGCAGCCCGCGGGGGGGCCTCGCAGATACGCAGTATTTT
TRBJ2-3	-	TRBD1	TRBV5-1	CASSLRTGSDTQYF	TGCGCCAGCAGCTTGAGGACAGGGTCGGATACGCAGTATTTT
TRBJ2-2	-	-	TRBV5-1	CASSKDAGELFF	TGCGCCAGCAGCAAAGACGCCGGGGAGCTGTTTTTT
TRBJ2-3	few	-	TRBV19	CASSMSLPDTQYF	TGTGCCAGTAGTATGAGTCTGCCAGATACGCAGTATTTT
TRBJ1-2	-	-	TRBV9	CASSDPLGRDYGYTF	TGTGCCAGCAGCGACCCCCTGGGACGAGACTATGGCTACACCTTC
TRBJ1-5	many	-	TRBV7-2	CASGPPPQHF	TGTGCCAGTGGGCCTCCTCCCCAGCATTTT
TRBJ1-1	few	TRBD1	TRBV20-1	CSARDRKNTEAFF	TGCAGTGCTCGGGACAGGAAGAACACTGAAGCTTTCTTT
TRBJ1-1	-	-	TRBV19	CASSIGGVSTEAFF	TGTGCCAGTAGTATAGGGGGGGTGAGCACTGAAGCTTTCTTT
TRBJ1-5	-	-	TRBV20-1	CSAARSQVVNQPQHF	TGCAGTGCCGCAAGGAGCCAGGTTGTAAATCAGCCCCAGCATTTT
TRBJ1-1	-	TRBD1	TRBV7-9	CASSASGTGEAFF	TGTGCCAGCAGCGCATCCGGGACAGGCGAAGCTTTCTTT
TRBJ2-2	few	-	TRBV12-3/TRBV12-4	CASSLATITGELFF	TGTGCCAGCAGTTTAGCCACAATCACCGGGGAGCTGTTTTTT
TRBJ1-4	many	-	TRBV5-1	CASSLDSFNEKLFF	TGCGCCAGCAGCTTGGACAGTTTTAATGAAAAACTGTTTTTT
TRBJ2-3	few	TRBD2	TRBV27	CASKSGGADTQYF	TGTGCCAGCAAAAGCGGGGGGGCAGATACGCAGTATTTT
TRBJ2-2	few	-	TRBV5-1	CASRGTGTGELFF	TGCGCCAGCAGGGGGACGGGAACCGGGGAGCTGTTTTTT
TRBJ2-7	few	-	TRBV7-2	CASSFRRGAVYEQYF	TGTGCCAGCAGCTTTAGACGGGGGGCCGTTTACGAGCAGTACTTC
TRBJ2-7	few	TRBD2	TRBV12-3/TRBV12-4	CASSALTSGGFEQYF	TGTGCCAGCAGTGCCTTGACTAGCGGGGGGTTCGAGCAGTACTTC
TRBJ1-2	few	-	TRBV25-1	CASSEYRGDGYTF	TGTGCCAGCAGTGAATATAGGGGGGATGGCTACACCTTC
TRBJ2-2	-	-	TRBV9	CASGFLRQSNTGELFF	TGTGCCAGCGGTTTTCTGCGGCAATCGAACACCGGGGAGCTGTTTTTT
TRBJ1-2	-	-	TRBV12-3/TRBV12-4	CVSSLWGNYGYTF	TGTGTCAGCAGCCTGTGGGGCAACTATGGCTACACCTTC
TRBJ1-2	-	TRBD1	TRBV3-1	CASSQGGQGSGYTF	TGTGCCAGCAGCCAAGGTGGACAGGGAAGTGGCTACACCTTC
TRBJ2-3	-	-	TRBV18	CASSRTAAGADTQYF	TGTGCCAGCTCCCGAACCGCGGCAGGGGCAGATACGCAGTATTTT
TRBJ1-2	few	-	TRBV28	CASGLTASDISYGYTF	TGTGCCAGCGGATTGACAGCGTCCGATATTAGTTATGGCTACACCTTC
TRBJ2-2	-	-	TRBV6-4	CASSDWDTKKAGELFF	TGTGCCAGCAGTGACTGGGACACCAAAAAGGCCGGGGAGCTGTTTTTT
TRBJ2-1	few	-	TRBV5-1	CASSQGFGNEQFF	TGCGCCAGCAGCCAGGGGTTTGGGAATGAGCAGTTCTTC
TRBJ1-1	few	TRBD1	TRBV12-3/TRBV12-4	CASREDRVGNTEAFF	TGTGCCAGCAGGGAAGACAGGGTAGGGAACACTGAAGCTTTCTTT
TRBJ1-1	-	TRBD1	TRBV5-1	CASSFLTGEGTEAFF	TGCGCCAGCAGCTTTTTGACAGGGGAGGGCACTGAAGCTTTCTTT
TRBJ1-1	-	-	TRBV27	CASSLSGAAEAFF	TGTGCCAGCAGTCTCTCCGGGGCAGCTGAAGCTTTCTTT
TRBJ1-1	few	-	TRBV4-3	CASSQRGLGTEAFF	TGCGCCAGCAGCCAGAGGGGTTTGGGCACTGAAGCTTTCTTT
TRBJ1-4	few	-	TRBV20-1	CSAPGTDGGKLFF	TGCAGTGCTCCCGGGACGGATGGGGGAAAACTGTTTTTT
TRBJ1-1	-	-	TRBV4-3	CASSQEPGATEAFF	TGCGCCAGCAGCCAAGAACCAGGGGCCACTGAAGCTTTCTTT
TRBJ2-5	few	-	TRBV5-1	CASSLGPLLGETQYF	TGCGCCAGCAGCTTGGGCCCCTTGTTAGGAGAGACCCAGTACTTC
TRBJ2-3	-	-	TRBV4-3	CASSQLHGQFTDTQYF	TGCGCCAGCAGCCAACTGCACGGACAGTTCACAGATACGCAGTATTTT